These T cell receptor beta chains were read from a single sample in a study of blood T cell repertoires in COVID-19. TCRdb keeps only in-frame clones here, not all; method: immunoSEQ multiplex PCR. The sample gives roughly 380,000 clones, roughly 87% of which show up once; roughly 4% is in the top ten. The specimen sequenced was peripheral blood. The source of these receptors is a woman aged 60-75 years with COVID-19, enrolled during active disease. The CDR3 runs from the conserved cysteine through the conserved F or W. Each record gives: V gene, D gene, clone size, J gene, CDR3 DNA, CDR3 protein. D genes are given only for firm matches. For some rows the clone size is stated as once, few or many, or as a class when expanded; others skip it.

>TRBV18|.|.|TRBJ1-2
TGTGCCAGCTCACAAGGGGGAAATTTGGACTACACCTTC
CASSQGGNLDYTF
>TRBV28|.|.|TRBJ1-1
TGTGCCAGCAGTTTGTTCCGGGGGGAGAACACTGAAGCTTTCTTT
CASSLFRGENTEAFF
>TRBV6-5|TRBD1|.|TRBJ1-1
TGTGCCAGCAGTTTTCAGACAGGGGGGTCCACTGAAGCTTTCTTT
CASSFQTGGSTEAFF
>TRBV6-5|.|once|TRBJ1-5
TGTGCCAGCAGGGAGCGGGGAGATCAGCCCCAGCATTTT
CASRERGDQPQHF
>TRBV6-5|.|.|TRBJ2-1
TGTGCCAGCAGTTTCGGACTAGAGCAGTTCTTC
CASSFGLEQFF
>TRBV5-1|TRBD1|.|TRBJ1-6
TGCGCCAGCACCCTTACGACAGGGGATCCACCCCTCCACTTT
CASTLTTGDPPLHF
>TRBV12-3/TRBV12-4|TRBD1|few|TRBJ1-2
TGTGCCAGCAGCGGACAGGGGGACTATGGCTACACCTTC
CASSGQGDYGYTF
>TRBV12-2|.|.|TRBJ1-6
TGTGCAAGTCGCTTGGACAGGGGTAAAAGGAGCTCCTATAATTCACCCCTCCACTTT
CASRLDRGKRSSYNSPLHF
>TRBV12-3/TRBV12-4|.|.|TRBJ1-1
TGTGCCAGCAGTCCCAGGGGGAACACTGAAGCTTTCTTT
CASSPRGNTEAFF
>TRBV5-1|.|.|TRBJ1-2
TGCGCCAGCAGCACGGACATTGAACACTACACCTTC
CASSTDIEHYTF
>TRBV7-9|.|.|TRBJ2-3
TGTGCCAGCAGCTTCGACAGCAGCACAGATACGCAGTATTTT
CASSFDSSTDTQYF
>TRBV5-1|.|.|TRBJ1-1
TGCGCCAGCAGCCCAGGGGTGCTGAACACTGAAGCTTTCTTT
CASSPGVLNTEAFF
>TRBV28|TRBD1|.|TRBJ1-4
TGTGCCAGCAGACCAGGACAGGGAGGGGCAAAACTGTTTTTT
CASRPGQGGAKLFF
>TRBV18|.|.|TRBJ1-1
TGTGCCAGCTCCCCACTAAGCGGGATCGGGAACACTGAAGCTTTCTTT
CASSPLSGIGNTEAFF
>TRBV3-1/TRBV3-2|.|.|TRBJ2-1
TGTGCCAGCAGGAACGAGAAAAAACCCTACAATGAGCAGTTCTTC
CASRNEKKPYNEQFF
>TRBV19|.|.|TRBJ1-5
TGTGCCAGTAGTAGGGGGGGAAGGGGTGCTCAGCCCCAGCATTTT
CASSRGGRGAQPQHF
>TRBV6-1|.|once|TRBJ1-1
TGTGCCAGCAGTAGGGACTTTGAAGCTTTCTTT
CASSRDFEAFF
>TRBV4-2|TRBD2|.|TRBJ2-2
TGTGCCAGCAGCCAAGGACTAGCGGGGGGGCCAATCACCGGGGAGCTGTTTTTT
CASSQGLAGGPITGELFF
>TRBV9|.|.|TRBJ2-2
TGTGCCAGTTCCGAGGGGGCCGGGGAGCTGTTTTTT
CASSEGAGELFF
>TRBV28|TRBD1|.|TRBJ1-1
TGTGCCAGCAGTTTGACAGGGGGCTACACTGAAGCTTTCTTT
CASSLTGGYTEAFF
>TRBV19|TRBD1|.|TRBJ1-2
TGTGCCAGTAGGAGGACAGGGGGTAATGGCTACACCTTC
CASRRTGGNGYTF
>TRBV28|.|.|TRBJ1-3
TGTGCCAGCAGTTCATATAAGGGGTCGGGAAACACCATATATTTT
CASSSYKGSGNTIYF
>TRBV27|.|.|TRBJ2-1
TGTGCCAGCAGTTTACGAGAGTACAATGAGCAGTTCTTC
CASSLREYNEQFF
>TRBV12-5|TRBD1|.|TRBJ2-5
TGTGCTAGTGGGCCCGGGGACAGTCAAGAGACCCAGTACTTC
CASGPGDSQETQYF
>TRBV5-1|.|.|TRBJ1-1
TGCGCCAGCAGGTTCAGGGCGGGGAGTACGACTGAAGCTTTCTTT
CASRFRAGSTTEAFF
>TRBV28|.|.|TRBJ1-2
TGTGCCAGCAGTTTGGTCAGGTCTGGCTACACCTTC
CASSLVRSGYTF
>TRBV3-1/TRBV3-2|.|once|TRBJ1-1
TGTGCCAGCAGCCACTCCACAGGGAACACTGAAGCTTTCTTT
CASSHSTGNTEAFF
>TRBV7-8|TRBD1|.|TRBJ2-7
TGTGCCAGCAGCTCAGGGGACAGGGTTGGCGAGCAGTACTTC
CASSSGDRVGEQYF
>TRBV6-6|TRBD2|.|TRBJ2-2
TGTGCCAGCAGTTACTTGGGGGGGACCGGGGAGCTGTTTTTT
CASSYLGGTGELFF
>TRBV7-2|TRBD2|.|TRBJ2-3
TGTGCCAGCAGCGCGTTAGCGGGGAACACAGATACGCAGTATTTT
CASSALAGNTDTQYF
>TRBV3-1/TRBV3-2|.|.|TRBJ1-5
TGTGCCAGCAGCCAGAGGGACAACAATCAGCCCCAGCATTTT
CASSQRDNNQPQHF
>TRBV11-2|.|.|TRBJ2-5
TGTGCCAGCAGCTTATACAGCCAAGAGACCCAGTACTTC
CASSLYSQETQYF
>TRBV5-1|.|.|TRBJ1-1
TGCGCCAGCAGCAATTTACAGGGCGGCACTGAAGCTTTCTTT
CASSNLQGGTEAFF
>TRBV6-1|.|.|TRBJ1-2
TGTGCCAGCAGTGAAAAGGCGGCTAACTATGGCTACACCTTC
CASSEKAANYGYTF
>TRBV19|.|.|TRBJ1-5
TGTGCCAGTAGTAAGGGGTCAGGGCAGCATCAGCCCCAGCATTTT
CASSKGSGQHQPQHF
>TRBV6-5|TRBD2|.|TRBJ2-7
TGTGCCAGCAGTTACATGGGGGGGACCTACGAGCAGTACTTC
CASSYMGGTYEQYF
>TRBV5-6|TRBD2|.|TRBJ2-7
TGTGCCAGCAGCTTGGCCGGCGGGAGGGACGAGCAGTACTTC
CASSLAGGRDEQYF
>TRBV30|TRBD2|.|TRBJ2-1
TGTGCCTGGAATAGCGGGGGGGCCAATGAGCAGTTCTTC
CAWNSGGANEQFF
>TRBV12-3/TRBV12-4|.|.|TRBJ1-5
TGTGCCAGCAGTAGTGGACTGGGGCCCCAGCATTTT
CASSSGLGPQHF
>TRBV28|.|.|TRBJ1-1
TGTGCCAGCAGCCAAAAGAACACTGAAGCTTTCTTT
CASSQKNTEAFF
>TRBV7-2|TRBD2|.|TRBJ2-5
TGTGCCAGCAGCCAGGGACTAGCGGGGGTGAAAGAGACCCAGTACTTC
CASSQGLAGVKETQYF
>TRBV5-6|.|.|TRBJ1-2
TGTGCCAGCAGCCTCCCGACTCTGGATGGCTACACCTTC
CASSLPTLDGYTF
>TRBV6-5|.|.|TRBJ1-6
TGTGCCAGCCGAGGACTGAGAAATTCACCCCTCCACTTT
CASRGLRNSPLHF
>TRBV4-1|TRBD2|.|TRBJ2-7
TGCGCCAGCAGCCAAGATCTTAGCGGGGGGTCGATCCCTAGCTCCTACGAGCAGTACTTC
CASSQDLSGGSIPSSYEQYF
>TRBV10-3|TRBD1|.|TRBJ1-5
TGTGCCATCAGTCTTGGGGACAGGGTTTCAAATCAGCCCCAGCATTTT
CAISLGDRVSNQPQHF
>TRBV5-1|TRBD1|.|TRBJ2-3
TGCGCCAGCTCTCCCCTAGGGGGCCTTAGCACAGATACGCAGTATTTT
CASSPLGGLSTDTQYF
>TRBV12-3/TRBV12-4|.|few|TRBJ1-1
TGTGCCAGCACCCCCGGGGGAGGGAAAGCTTTCTTT
CASTPGGGKAFF
>TRBV6-5|TRBD1|.|TRBJ2-7
TGTGCCAGCAAGACAGGGGTCTTGCAGCAGTACTTC
CASKTGVLQQYF
>TRBV4-1|.|once|TRBJ2-7
TGCGCCAGCAGCCAAGGTTTGGGCTTCGGCGAGCAGTACTTC
CASSQGLGFGEQYF
>TRBV6-5|TRBD1|.|TRBJ1-5
TGTGCCAGCAGTCTAACAGGGGATGGCAATCAGCCCCAGCATTTT
CASSLTGDGNQPQHF
>TRBV28|.|once|TRBJ2-1
TGTGCCAGCAGTCAGGGAGGCTACAATGAGCAGTTCTTC
CASSQGGYNEQFF